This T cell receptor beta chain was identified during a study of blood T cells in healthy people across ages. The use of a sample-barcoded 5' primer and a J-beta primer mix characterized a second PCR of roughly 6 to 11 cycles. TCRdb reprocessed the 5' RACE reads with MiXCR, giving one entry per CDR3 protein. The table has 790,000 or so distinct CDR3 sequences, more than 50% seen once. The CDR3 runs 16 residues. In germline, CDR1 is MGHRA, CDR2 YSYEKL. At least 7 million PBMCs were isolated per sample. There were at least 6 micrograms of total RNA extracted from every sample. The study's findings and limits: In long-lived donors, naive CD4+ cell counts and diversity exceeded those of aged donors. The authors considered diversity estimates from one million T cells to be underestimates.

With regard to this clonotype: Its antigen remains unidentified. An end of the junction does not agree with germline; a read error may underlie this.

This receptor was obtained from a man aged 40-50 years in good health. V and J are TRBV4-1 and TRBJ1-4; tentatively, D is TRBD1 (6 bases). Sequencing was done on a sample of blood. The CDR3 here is CAGSQVPGTRNEKLFF. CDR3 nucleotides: TGCGCCGGCAGCCAAGTGCCGGGGACAAGGAATGAAAAACTGTTTTTT.